The 26 T cell receptor beta chains below all came from one sample that was sequenced in a study of blood T cells in healthy people across ages. For the second PCR, which ran for 7 to 11 cycles, a sample-barcoded 5' primer and a J-beta primer mix were used. In TCRdb, the 5' RACE reads were re-called with MiXCR into one record per CDR3 protein. Of hundreds of thousands of distinct CDR3 sequences listed, roughly 58% are singletons. The sequenced sample was blood. The receptors were gathered from a man between 60 and 75 years old in good health.

The gene calls are TRBV12-3 or TRBV12-4 and TRBJ2-1, with 8 bases that match TRBD2. J lost 8 bases, V lost 5 bases, and 8 bases had no gene match. This CDR3 has 14 amino acids. Here the CDR3 reads CASSRPGGPDEQFF. The CDR3 nucleotides read TGTGCCAGCAGTCGCCCGGGGGGGCCGGATGAGCAGTTCTTC.

This sequence joins TRBV12-3 or TRBV12-4 and TRBJ2-1, with TRBD1 identical over 9 bases. V shed 1 base and J 7 bases; nucleotides not matched to a gene: 5. The CDR3 is 15 amino acids. The CDR3 spells CASSLGGQGRNEQFF. In nucleotides, the CDR3 is TGTGCCAGCAGTTTAGGGGGACAGGGTAGGAATGAGCAGTTCTTC.

V is TRBV2 and J is TRBJ1-4, with 7 positions matching TRBD1. Germline-derived CDR1 and CDR2 are SNHLY and FYNNEI. The CDR3 extends over 15 amino acids. Germline trimming cut 8 bases from V and 3 bases from J; bases unmatched to any gene: 9. As DNA, the CDR3 is TGTGCCAGCCGGGGAGGGGGCTGGGCTAATGAAAAACTGTTTTTT. It encodes CASRGGGWANEKLFF.

This clonotype was observed at least ten times. V usage is TRBV11-3 and J usage is TRBJ1-2; 7 bases agree with TRBD1. With V trimmed by 9 bases and J by 4 bases, 8 bases remained unmatched. Germline V lookup: CDR1 SGHNT, CDR2 YENEEA. The CDR3 runs to 13 residues. CDR3: CASLTGDVYGYTF. CDR3 coding DNA: TGTGCCAGTCTAACAGGGGACGTCTATGGCTACACCTTC.

With regard to this clonotype: Relative to the germline gene, one junction end is altered; a read error may explain this. The CDR3 DNA reads TGTGCCAGCAGTGACTCGGCCGGTGGCGAGCAGTACTTC. As protein: CASSDSAGGEQYF. This rearrangement joins TRBV6-2 or TRBV6-3 to TRBJ2-5; the D is unclear. The J call may be faulty, since TRBJ2-7 better matches the DNA end. CDR1 MNHEY and CDR2 SVGEGT come from the germline V gene. CDR3 length: 13 amino acids.

The chain has TRBV6-6 and TRBJ2-5; 10 bases are shared with TRBD1. The J call may be in error: the DNA end matches TRBJ2-7 better. There are 13 residues in the CDR3. Germline CDR1 and CDR2: MNHNY and SVGAGI (reference sequence). The CDR3 region has the DNA TGTGCCAGCGGGAGGGACAGGGGATCCGAGCAGTACTTC. Translating it yields CASGRDRGSEQYF.

This clonotype was recorded only once. The chain links TRBV12-3 or TRBV12-4 to TRBJ2-3, with a possible D match to TRBD2 (6 bases). The CDR3 covers 13 residues. The V gene lost 7 bases and the J gene lost 5 bases, with 13 bases spanning the gap. CDR3 amino acids: CASKGEAQDTQYF. In nucleotides, the CDR3 is TGTGCCAGCAAAGGGGAGGCCCAAGATACGCAGTATTTT.

This clonotype was counted a single time. The CDR3 DNA follows: TGCAGTGCTCCGACCGAAACTAATCAGCCCCAGCATTTT. Its translation: CSAPTETNQPQHF. This chain links TRBV20-1 with TRBJ1-5; no clear D gene. With 5 bases removed from V and 4 bases from J, the gap between germline ends came to 12 bases. The germline gives CDR1 DFQATT, CDR2 SNEGSKA (reference sequence). CDR3 size: 13 residues.

The V and J genes are TRBV20-1 and TRBJ2-1, with no clear D. The germline V gene encodes CDR1 DFQATT and CDR2 SNEGSKA (reference sequence). Trimming removed 6 bases from V and 4 bases from J, with 19 bases in between. This CDR3 is 15 amino acids long. As DNA, the CDR3 is TGCAGTGCCAACGTCTTGGAGTTGGGGTACAATGAGCAGTTCTTC. This translates into CSANVLELGYNEQFF.

The J gene is TRBJ2-1, the V gene TRBV18; 11 bases line up with TRBD1. The CDR3 sequence is 16 residues long. CDR1 is KGHSH, CDR2 LQKENI, per germline. With 3 bases clipped from V and 3 bases from J, the junction kept 4 bases outside the gene matches. CDR3 DNA: TGTGCCAGCTCACCGGGACAGGGGGAAGGCTACAATGAGCAGTTCTTC. It encodes CASSPGQGEGYNEQFF.

The rearrangement links TRBV6-6 to TRBJ2-5, with 9 bases lining up with TRBD1. V shed 5 bases and J 11 bases; nucleotides not matched to a gene: 18. Per germline, CDR1 MNHNY and CDR2 SVGAGI (reference sequence). This CDR3 spans 16 amino acids. This CDR3 is CASSPSPGQGVGEQYF. In DNA form, the CDR3 reads TGTGCCAGCAGTCCATCGCCGGGACAGGGCGTAGGGGAGCAGTACTTC.

The chain is built from TRBV20-1 and TRBJ2-1; TRBD2 agrees at 8 bases. CDR3 length: 14 amino acids. Per germline, CDR1 DFQATT and CDR2 SNEGSKA (reference sequence). J lost 7 bases, V lost 5 bases, and 10 bases had no gene match. The CDR3 loop is CSAFPPGTSNEQFF. The CDR3 coding sequence is TGCAGTGCTTTCCCCCCCGGGACTAGTAATGAGCAGTTCTTC.

Turning to this clonotype: At one end, the junction sequence differs from germline, possibly due to a read error. The chain combines TRBV4-1 with TRBJ2-7; 7 bases are shared with TRBD1. The CDR3 has 16 residues. In germline, CDR1 is MGHRA, CDR2 YSYEKL. The CDR3 DNA reads TGCGCCAGCAGCCAGGCTCCACAGGGGATCTCCGACGAGCAGTACTTC. Translated: CASSQAPQGISDEQYF.

This chain connects TRBV5-6 to TRBJ2-5; D uncertain. The CDR3 length is 15 residues. Germline loops: CDR1 SGHDT, CDR2 YYEEEE. The V end lost 0 bases, the J end lost 1 base, and 10 bases lay between the germline ends. This chain's CDR3 is CASSLATGPQETQYF. DNA for the CDR3: TGTGCCAGCAGCTTGGCCACGGGCCCCCAAGAGACCCAGTACTTC. Full variable domain (rest looked up from reference TRBV5-6 and TRBJ2-5): DAGVTQSPTHLIKTRGQQVTLRCSPKSGHDTVSWYQQALGQGPQFIFQYYEEEERQRGNFPDRFSGHQFPNYSSELNVNALLLGDSALYLCASSLATGPQETQYFGPGTRLLVL.

The J gene is TRBJ1-1, the V gene TRBV20-1, with 7 nucleotides matching TRBD1. The CDR3 runs to 13 residues. Germline V gives CDR1 DFQATT, CDR2 SNEGSKA (reference sequence). With 4 bases clipped from V and 4 bases from J, the junction kept 6 bases outside the gene matches. In DNA form, the CDR3 reads TGCAGTGCTATCCCAGACAGGGCCACTGAAGCTTTCTTT. The encoded protein is CSAIPDRATEAFF.

The chain uses TRBV20-1 and TRBJ2-5; D unresolved. Germline values: CDR1 DFQATT, CDR2 SNEGSKA (reference sequence). This CDR3 contains 11 residues. V lost 8 bases, J lost 0 bases, and 7 bases lay in between. Here the CDR3 DNA reads TGCAGTTGCCAGCACCAAGAGACCCAGTACTTC. The encoded protein is CSCQHQETQYF.

The chain uses TRBV5-1 and TRBJ2-3; 7 bases align to TRBD1. There are 14 residues in the CDR3. Losses at the gene ends were 4 bases for V and 5 bases for J; bases not matched to a gene: 7. CDR1 and CDR2 (germline): SGHRS, YFSETQ. The CDR3 loop reads CASSEADREDTQYF. The CDR3 DNA is TGCGCCAGCAGCGAGGCCGACAGGGAAGATACGCAGTATTTT.

The chain carries TRBV7-9 and TRBJ2-7; TRBD1 might be the D (5 bases). In germline, CDR1 is SEHNR, CDR2 FQNEAQ (reference sequence). The CDR3 covers 13 residues. V gave up 5 bases and J gave up 7 bases, with 15 bases separating them. The CDR3 region is CASSPRPQGEQYF. The CDR3 DNA reads TGTGCCAGCAGCCCCCGACCGCAGGGAGAGCAGTACTTC.

The chain joins TRBV29-1 to TRBJ2-3, with TRBD2 identical over 7 bases. Germline CDR1 is SQVTM and CDR2 is ANQGSEA. The J segment lost 3 bases and the V segment lost 2 bases, leaving 5 bases of the junction unmatched. The CDR3 is 14 amino acids. CDR3 protein: CSVEQGGMTDTQYF. For the CDR3, the DNA is TGCAGCGTTGAACAGGGAGGGATGACAGATACGCAGTATTTT.

The gene calls are TRBV7-6 and TRBJ1-4; D is perhaps TRBD1 (5 bases). Germline CDR1 reads SGHVS; CDR2 reads FNYEAQ. This CDR3 contains 14 residues. V was pared by 1 base and J by 8 bases, with 11 bases between. CDR3 coding DNA: TGTGCCAGCAGCTTAGGACAGTATAAGGAAAAACTGTTTTTT. This sequence encodes CASSLGQYKEKLFF.

This clonotype was counted once. CDR3 coding DNA: TGTGCCAGCAACCGGGGGGGGTACAATGAGCAGTTCTTC. Its protein is CASNRGGYNEQFF. This chain uses TRBV12-3 or TRBV12-4 with TRBJ2-1, with TRBD2 matching 8 bases. The CDR3 contains 13 residues. J was trimmed by 4 bases and V by 7 bases; bases with no gene match: 3.

The J gene is TRBJ2-3, the V gene TRBV10-3; D is uncertain. The germline V gene has CDR1 ENHRY and CDR2 SYGVKD. The V gene lost 8 bases and the J gene lost 1 base, with 7 bases spanning the gap. There are 12 residues in the CDR3. Written as DNA, the CDR3 is TGTGCCATCGGTCAGCGCACAGATACGCAGTATTTT. Amino acid sequence: CAIGQRTDTQYF.

The CDR3 reads CASSPPTPGTRELFF. CDR3 sequence (DNA): TGTGCCAGCTCACCACCGACCCCTGGGACCCGGGAGCTGTTTTTT. The rearrangement uses TRBV18 and TRBJ2-2; D possibly matches TRBD1 or TRBD2 (5 bases each). The length of the CDR3 is 15 residues. Trimming pared 0 bases from V and 9 bases from J, leaving 14 bases between. The V gene's germline CDR1 is KGHSH and CDR2 LQKENI.

The gene calls are TRBV20-1 and TRBJ2-5; D not certain. V lost 4 bases and J lost 2, with 8 bases in between. Per germline, CDR1 DFQATT and CDR2 SNEGSKA (reference sequence). There are 12 residues in the CDR3. CDR3 DNA sequence: TGCAGTGCTACGAAGGTTCAAGAGACCCAGTACTTC. This sequence encodes CSATKVQETQYF.

This clonotype appeared a few times. J is TRBJ2-1 and V is TRBV5-1; TRBD2 agrees at 9 bases. V dropped 4 bases and J dropped 4; count of bases not matched to a gene: 6. Germline CDR1 and CDR2: SGHRS and YFSETQ. The CDR3 is made up of 15 amino acids. In DNA, the CDR3 is TGCGCCAGCAGCGCTAGCGGGGACCTATACAATGAGCAGTTCTTC. Its protein product is CASSASGDLYNEQFF.

This clonotype came up a few times. This chain joins TRBV11-2 and TRBJ2-3; maybe TRBD1 (7 bases). The germline V gene encodes CDR1 SGHAT and CDR2 FQNNGV. The CDR3 runs 16 residues. Trimming took off 1 base at V and 3 bases at J, with 14 bases between the two ends. The CDR3 loop reads CASSLAEGARTDTQYF. DNA of the CDR3: TGTGCCAGCAGCTTAGCGGAGGGGGCAAGAACAGATACGCAGTATTTT.